What follows are 30 T cell receptor beta chains derived from one specimen sequenced in a study of early stage breast cancer tumors. Assay: immunoSEQ multiplex PCR; the TCRdb copy retains only in-frame clones and omits some. The sample has 50,000 to 75,000 clones; 60% to 85% are singletons. Sequencing was done on a sample of blood. These receptors came from a person in their thirties with breast cancer.

This clone was seen just once. In DNA, the CDR3 is TGTGCCAGCAGCCCTAGCGGGAGCGTGCACGAGCAGTACTTC. This codes for CASSPSGSVHEQYF. The rearrangement links TRBV5-6 to TRBJ2-7; the match to TRBD2 covers 10 bases. This CDR3 spans 14 amino acids. Germline V gives CDR1 SGHDT, CDR2 YYEEEE. V shed 4 bases, J shed 5 bases, and the junction held 6 bases outside the gene matches.

This clone has only a few counts. The genes are TRBV7-2 and TRBJ2-2, with 8 bases identical to TRBD1. The V gene's germline CDR1 is SGHTA and CDR2 FQGNSA. J lost 7 bases, V lost 5 bases, and 6 bases had no gene match. The CDR3 runs to 14 residues. The CDR3 nucleotides are TGTGCCAGCAGCCCGTGGGGACAGGACGGGGAGCTGTTTTTT. This translates into CASSPWGQDGELFF.

The rearrangement joins TRBV11-3 to TRBJ1-3; tentative D call: TRBD1 (6 bases). The ends were cut back, 5 bases at V and 1 base at J, with 9 bases in the middle. Germline CDR1 reads SGHNT; CDR2 reads YENEEA. CDR3 length: 14 residues. The CDR3 reads CASSLDRSGNTIYF. In DNA, the CDR3 is TGTGCCAGCAGCCTCGACAGGTCTGGAAACACCATATATTTT.

The chain employs TRBV9 and TRBJ2-1, with 8 bases that match TRBD2. V lost 0 bases, J lost 9 bases, and 5 bases stayed unmatched. Germline CDR1 reads SGDLS; CDR2 reads YYNGEE. The CDR3 is 14 residues long. The CDR3 region is CASSVGAGGSEQFF. The CDR3 DNA is TGTGCCAGCAGCGTAGGGGCGGGAGGATCTGAGCAGTTCTTC.

V is TRBV6-1 and J is TRBJ2-7; D is undetermined. The germline V gene has CDR1 MNHNS and CDR2 SASEGT. V lost 7 bases and J 4 bases, leaving 17 bases between the germline ends. This CDR3 region has 14 residues. Here the CDR3 DNA reads TGTGCCAGCACCCTAGGGCAGTTAGGATACGAGCAGTACTTC. Residues: CASTLGQLGYEQYF.

This clone was counted a single time. The chain combines TRBV29-1 with TRBJ1-2; possible D gene TRBD1, 5 bases. Germline CDR1 SQVTM, CDR2 ANQGSEA. This CDR3 region has 15 residues. Trimming shortened V by 1 base and J by 7 bases, and 19 bases separated the two germline ends. DNA for the CDR3: TGCAGCGTTGAAGTGTGGGGGATAAATAAACGTGGCTACACCTTC. Translating it yields CSVEVWGINKRGYTF.

The J gene is TRBJ2-7, the V gene TRBV29-1; TRBD2 matches 12 bases. The V gene's germline CDR1 is SQVTM and CDR2 ANQGSEA. V shed 6 bases and J 5 bases; nucleotides not matched to a gene: 8. The length of the CDR3 is 14 residues. CDR3 sequence: CSVGARLAGDEQYF. The CDR3 DNA sequence: TGCAGCGTCGGAGCACGACTAGCGGGAGACGAGCAGTACTTC.

The V gene is TRBV6-5, the J gene TRBJ2-5; 10 bases are a match to TRBD2. Germline lookup yields CDR1 MNHEY and CDR2 SVGAGI. Trimming removed 0 bases from V and 2 bases from J; junction bases left unmatched: 0. CDR3 length: 15 residues. CDR3 in DNA: TGTGCCAGCAGTTACTCTAGCGGGAGGCAAGAGACCCAGTACTTC. It is translated as CASSYSSGRQETQYF.

The chain couples TRBV7-2 to TRBJ1-1, with 8 bases matching TRBD1. The CDR3 has 17 residues. CDR1 and CDR2 (germline): SGHTA, FQGNSA. Germline trimming cut 1 base from V and 5 bases from J; bases unmatched to any gene: 12. This CDR3 is CASSLDRDRPPETEAFF. The CDR3 DNA is TGTGCCAGCAGCTTAGATAGGGACAGGCCACCCGAGACTGAAGCTTTCTTT.

This clone was detected once. J is TRBJ2-1 and V is TRBV5-4, with 12 positions matching TRBD2. The J segment lost 5 bases and the V segment lost 6 bases, leaving 12 bases of the junction unmatched. The CDR3 is made up of 17 amino acids. Germline V gene sequence: CDR1 SGHNT, CDR2 YYREEE (reference sequence). CDR3 sequence reads: CASIRTGTSGSDNEQFF. The CDR3 nucleotides are TGTGCCAGCATCAGAACCGGGACTAGCGGGTCAGACAATGAGCAGTTCTTC.

J is TRBJ1-1 and V is TRBV6-5; D gene unclear. The CDR3 loop spans 13 amino acids. V was shortened by 7 bases and J by 0 bases, with 9 bases between the two germline ends. Germline CDR1 and CDR2: MNHEY and SVGAGI. CDR3 in DNA: TGTGCCAGCACTGTAGCAATGAACACTGAAGCTTTCTTT. It translates to CASTVAMNTEAFF.

This clone is a singleton in its sample. The J gene is TRBJ2-2, the V gene TRBV9, with a weak D call TRBD2 (6 bases). The CDR3 has 15 residues. Germline lookup yields CDR1 SGDLS and CDR2 YYNGEE. V gave up 0 bases and J gave up 5 bases, with 11 bases separating them. The CDR3 protein is CASSVVGGMTGELFF. The DNA for the CDR3 is TGTGCCAGCAGCGTAGTAGGCGGGATGACCGGGGAGCTGTTTTTT.

V and J are TRBV7-8 and TRBJ1-1; D remains ambiguous. Per germline, CDR1 SGHVS and CDR2 FQNEAQ. The CDR3 is 13 residues long. Deletions cut 5 bases from V and 8 bases from J, with 15 bases between. For the CDR3, the DNA is TGTGCCAGCAGCCCGGCCCCCGGAGCCGAAGCTTTCTTT. Protein product: CASSPAPGAEAFF.

The chain joins TRBV4-3 to TRBJ1-6; tentatively, D is TRBD1 (6 bases). The CDR3 spans 16 residues. Trimming took off 0 bases at V and 7 bases at J, with 13 bases between the two ends. Germline V lookup: CDR1 LGHNA, CDR2 YSLEER. CDR3 nucleotides: TGCGCCAGCAGCCAAGAGCTTGACAGGAGGAATTCACCCCTCCACTTT. It encodes CASSQELDRRNSPLHF.

The gene calls are TRBV5-4 and TRBJ2-2; no definite D call. This CDR3 has 16 amino acids. V gave up 0 bases and J gave up 1 base, with 10 bases separating them. Germline-derived CDR1 and CDR2 are SGHNT and YYREEE (reference sequence). The CDR3 DNA sequence: TGTGCCAGCAGCTTGGCGCGTAAACAGAACACCGGGGAGCTGTTTTTT. Its protein product is CASSLARKQNTGELFF.

The chain has TRBV6-5 and TRBJ1-2; D unresolved. V dropped 5 bases and J dropped 2 bases, with 9 bases sitting between them. The CDR3 is 13 amino acids. Germline-derived CDR1 and CDR2 are MNHEY and SVGAGI. CDR3 region: CASSRTRNYGYTF. The CDR3 region has the DNA TGTGCCAGCAGTCGTACAAGGAACTATGGCTACACCTTC.

This clone was seen only a few times. The chain uses TRBV7-6 and TRBJ2-2; TRBD2 matches 11 bases. V shed 5 bases and J 6 bases; nucleotides not matched to a gene: 2. Germline V gene data show CDR1 as SGHVS and CDR2 as FNYEAQ. The CDR3 contains 14 residues. CDR3: CASSPGLAAGELFF. The CDR3 region has the DNA TGTGCCAGCAGCCCGGGACTAGCGGCCGGGGAGCTGTTTTTT.

The J gene is TRBJ2-3, the V gene TRBV10-1; maybe TRBD2 (5 bases). The CDR3 sequence is 14 residues long. V lost 7 bases and J 2 bases, leaving 13 bases between the germline ends. CDR1 and CDR2 (germline): WNHNN, SYGVQD (reference sequence). In DNA, the CDR3 is TGCGCCAGCACCCCGGCGAGGGACACAGATACGCAGTATTTT. As protein: CASTPARDTDTQYF.

The rearrangement uses TRBV7-3 and TRBJ2-2; 8 bases agree with TRBD1. Germline CDR1 reads SGHTA; CDR2 reads FQGTGA. The CDR3 contains 17 residues. The ends lost 3 bases at V and 1 base at J; junction bases unmatched: 7. The CDR3 DNA reads TGTGCCAGCAGCTTCAACAAGGGACAGGTGAACACCGGGGAGCTGTTTTTT. It is translated as CASSFNKGQVNTGELFF. Using reference TRBV7-3 and TRBJ2-2 for the parts outside the CDR3, the full variable domain is GAGVSQTPSNKVTEKGKYVELRCDPISGHTALYWYRQSLGQGPEFLIYFQGTGAADDSGLPNDRFFAVRPEGSVSTLKIQRTERGDSAVYLCASSFNKGQVNTGELFFGEGSRLTVL.

The chain employs TRBV30 and TRBJ1-4; TRBD1 is a possible D gene (6 bases). From germline, CDR1 is GTSNPN and CDR2 SVGIG (reference sequence). Trimming took 4 bases from V and 6 from J, leaving 18 bases between them. This CDR3 has 15 amino acids. CDR3 in amino acids: CAWTPYGGGHEKLFF. As DNA, the CDR3 is TGTGCCTGGACCCCATACGGGGGGGGCCATGAAAAACTGTTTTTT.

In its sample, this clone was seen a few times. The chain has TRBV10-3 and TRBJ1-1; the D is unclear. The CDR3 loop spans 11 amino acids. The germline CDR1 and CDR2 sequences are ENHRY and SYGVKD. V dropped 2 bases and J dropped 11 bases, with 9 bases sitting between them. The CDR3 DNA reads as TGTGCCATCAGTGAGGCGACGACGGCTTTCTTT. It codes for CAISEATTAFF.

The rearrangement links TRBV7-2 to TRBJ1-4; 7 positions agree with TRBD1. J was trimmed by 8 bases and V by 4 bases; bases with no gene match: 10. CDR1 SGHTA and CDR2 FQGNSA come from the germline V gene. The CDR3 has 15 residues. This CDR3 is CASSSRAGGQEKLFF. CDR3 coding DNA: TGTGCCAGCAGCTCGAGGGCAGGGGGTCAGGAAAAACTGTTTTTT.

The rearrangement uses TRBV7-6 and TRBJ2-2; D may be TRBD2 (5 bases). Trimming stripped 1 base from V and 0 bases from J, with 9 bases between. This CDR3 spans 16 amino acids. Germline V lookup: CDR1 SGHVS, CDR2 FNYEAQ. The CDR3 is CASSLGSGANTGELFF. CDR3 nucleotides: TGTGCCAGCAGCTTAGGGAGCGGCGCGAACACCGGGGAGCTGTTTTTT.

This sequence joins TRBV27 and TRBJ2-7; the match to TRBD1 covers 12 bases. The V gene end was trimmed by 4 bases and the J gene end by 5 bases; junction bases not matched to a gene: 12. Germline values: CDR1 MNHEY, CDR2 SMNVEV (reference sequence). This CDR3 is built from 17 residues. This chain's CDR3 is CASSSGTGGGLVDEQYF. DNA for the CDR3: TGTGCCAGCAGTTCCGGGACAGGGGGCGGTCTGGTGGACGAGCAGTACTTC.

The chain recombines TRBV19 with TRBJ2-1, with TRBD2 identical over 9 bases. Germline CDR1 reads LNHDA; CDR2 reads SQIVND (reference sequence). The CDR3 runs to 15 residues. V shed 7 bases and J 6 bases; nucleotides not matched to a gene: 10. CDR3 bases: TGTGCCAGTACCCGAGTAGCGGGAGCAACCAATGAGCAGTTCTTC. Translating gives CASTRVAGATNEQFF.

This clone was detected once. This chain uses TRBV6-5 with TRBJ2-5; D may correspond to TRBD1 or TRBD2 (6 bases each). V lost 7 bases, J lost 13 bases, and 19 bases lay in between. Germline loops: CDR1 MNHEY, CDR2 SVGAGI. CDR3 length equals 12 residues. CDR3: CASTQRGEPSYF. DNA for the CDR3: TGTGCCAGCACTCAAAGGGGGGAGCCCTCGTACTTC.

The J gene is TRBJ2-1, the V gene TRBV11-3; D unresolved. The CDR3 covers 13 residues. The V end was cut by 3 bases, the J end by 7 bases, with 10 bases between. Germline CDR1 SGHNT, CDR2 YENEEA. The CDR3 protein is CASSFGFLNEQFF. The CDR3 DNA reads TGTGCCAGCAGCTTCGGCTTTCTGAATGAGCAGTTCTTC.

The chain joins TRBV30 to TRBJ2-5, with 7 bases lining up with TRBD1. The CDR3 covers 13 residues. Trimming cost V 5 bases and J 6 bases; bases outside gene matches: 9. Germline loops: CDR1 GTSNPN, CDR2 SVGIG (reference sequence). CDR3 amino acids: CAWAYDRVKTQYF. In DNA, the CDR3 is TGTGCCTGGGCCTACGACAGGGTAAAGACCCAGTACTTC.

This clone has only one observation. The gene calls are TRBV2 and TRBJ2-7; maybe TRBD2 (6 bases). Germline V gene lookup returns CDR1 SNHLY and CDR2 FYNNEI. Trimming pared 11 bases from V and 4 bases from J, leaving 18 bases between. The CDR3 contains 13 residues. CDR3 in amino acids: CASQDGSLYEQYF. The DNA of the CDR3 is TGTGCCTCCCAAGACGGGAGTTTATACGAGCAGTACTTC.

The chain uses TRBV4-3 and TRBJ2-7; D call uncertain. Germline assignment: CDR1 LGHNA and CDR2 YSLEER. This CDR3 comprises 13 residues. Trimming took off 3 bases at V and 2 bases at J, with 8 bases between the two ends. DNA of the CDR3: TGCGCCAGCAGCCAGTCCGTAACCTACGAGCAGTACTTC. The encoded protein is CASSQSVTYEQYF.